Listed here are 13 T cell receptor beta chains from one sample, sequenced in a study of regulatory T cells in long-lasting Graves disease. Indicated time point: newly diagnosed GD, antithyroid drugs for less than 3 months. Construction of the TCR library relied on RNA isolated from PBMCs. Arm-PCR of CDR3 regions and iRepertoire HTBI primers were the basis on which TCR beta libraries were built. TCRdb analysed the multiplex PCR reads with MiXCR anew, one entry per CDR3 protein. This sample yields about 420,000 distinct CDR3 sequences, of which about 17% are seen a single time; less than 30% belongs to the top ten. A further study also used this sample, focusing on T cells in Graves' hyperthyroidism and ophthalmopathy.

Source: peripheral blood mononuclear cells (PBMCs), taken at new diagnosis, from a patient treated with antithyroid drugs. These receptors all come from a woman aged 18-30 years with Graves disease.

This sequence joins TRBV11-3 and TRBJ2-2, with D possibly TRBD1 on 6 matching bases. V dropped 5 bases and J dropped 5 bases, with 12 bases sitting between them. The CDR3 loop spans 14 amino acids. Germline V gene data show CDR1 as SGHNT and CDR2 as YENEEA. CDR3 in DNA: TGTGCCAGCAGCCGGGCAGGGGCTACCGGGGAGCTGTTTTTT. Its translation: CASSRAGATGELFF.

This clonotype showed up many times. The chain uses TRBV28 and TRBJ1-5; no clear D gene. This CDR3 region has 13 residues. V lost 1 base, J lost 5 bases, and 6 bases lay in between. CDR1 MDHEN and CDR2 SYDVKM come from the germline V gene. CDR3 protein: CASSLYGDQPQHF. Written as DNA, the CDR3 is TGTGCCAGCAGTTTATACGGAGATCAGCCCCAGCATTTT. Variable domain in full (rest from reference TRBV28 and TRBJ1-5): DVKVTQSSRYLVKRTGEKVFLECVQDMDHENMFWYRQDPGLGLRLIYFSYDVKMKEKGDIPEGYSVSREKKERFSLILESASTNQTSMYLCASSLYGDQPQHFGDGTRLSIL.

As regards this clonotype: Here the CDR3 omits its conserved ending phenylalanine or tryptophan, so a read error is the likely source. This rearrangement joins TRBV13 to TRBJ2-1; 9 bases line up with TRBD2. Germline V gives CDR1 PRHDT, CDR2 FYEKMQ (reference sequence). This CDR3 contains 18 residues. The CDR3 reads CASSYGHLAGVTDNGQFV. For the CDR3, the DNA is TGTGCCAGCAGCTATGGACACTTAGCGGGAGTCACCGACAATGGGCAGTTCGTC.

This clonotype was observed a handful of times. Just one base apart from a much larger clone, this may be a read error. The CDR3: CASSLVTDTEAFF. In DNA form, the CDR3 reads TGTGCCAGCAGCTTAGTCACGGACACTGAAGCTTTCTTT. V usage is TRBV7-9 and J usage is TRBJ1-1, with no clear D. Deletions cut 1 base from V and 3 bases from J, with 6 bases between. The CDR3 sequence is 13 residues long. Germline values: CDR1 SEHNR, CDR2 FQNEAQ (reference sequence).

This clonotype was seen many times. The J gene is TRBJ1-1, the V gene TRBV2, with TRBD1 matching over 8 bases. Per germline, CDR1 SNHLY and CDR2 FYNNEI. This CDR3 is 16 amino acids long. J lost 0 bases, V lost 6 bases, and 9 bases had no gene match. The CDR3 here is CASRVGRGRVNTEAFF. The CDR3 coding sequence is TGTGCCAGCAGGGTGGGCAGGGGGCGGGTGAACACTGAAGCTTTCTTT.

The V call is TRBV20-1, the J call TRBJ2-1; 9 bases match TRBD2. Germline CDR1 and CDR2: DFQATT and SNEGSKA (reference sequence). J was trimmed by 6 bases and V by 8 bases; bases with no gene match: 8. This CDR3 spans 13 amino acids. This CDR3 is CSPDSGSSNEQFF. The CDR3 nucleotides are TGCAGTCCGGATAGCGGGAGTTCCAATGAGCAGTTCTTC.

This chain links TRBV25-1 with TRBJ2-3; 7 bases fit TRBD2. In germline, CDR1 is MGHDK, CDR2 SYGVNS. This CDR3 has 15 residues. V was pared by 3 bases and J by 0 bases, with 3 bases of the junction left unmatched. The CDR3 protein is CASSDPGLSTDTQYF. In nucleotides, the CDR3 is TGTGCCAGCAGTGATCCGGGACTAAGCACAGATACGCAGTATTTT.

There are a few counts of this clonotype. CDR3 sequence (DNA): TGCGCCAGCAGCTCCCTAACGGGACTAGCGGATTACAATGAGCAGTTCTTC. Its translation is CASSSLTGLADYNEQFF. The chain links TRBV5-1 to TRBJ2-1, with 11 bases lining up with TRBD2. The V gene end was trimmed by 3 bases and the J gene end by 4 bases; junction bases not matched to a gene: 9. Germline values: CDR1 SGHRS, CDR2 YFSETQ. This CDR3 comprises 17 residues.

This chain connects TRBV20-1 to TRBJ2-3; D may be TRBD2 (6 bases). The V gene lost 6 bases and the J gene lost 2 bases, with 15 bases spanning the gap. CDR1 is DFQATT, CDR2 SNEGSKA, per germline (reference sequence). This CDR3 spans 14 amino acids. CDR3 loop: CSAPRAGLTDTQYF. The CDR3 DNA is TGCAGTGCCCCACGGGCGGGACTCACAGATACGCAGTATTTT.

A note on this clonotype: The junction departs from germline at one end; a sequencing error may be responsible. The chain has TRBV5-1 and TRBJ2-1; D is tentatively TRBD1 or TRBD2 (5 bases each). Germline-derived CDR1 and CDR2 are SGHRS and YFSETQ. The CDR3 sequence is 14 residues long. The CDR3 DNA follows: TGCGCCAGCAGCTTGCGTAGAGGGGTGATTGAGCGGTTCTTC. This translates into CASSLRRGVIERFF. The whole variable domain, remainder taken from reference TRBV5-1 and TRBJ2-1, is KAGVTQTPRYLIKTRGQQVTLSCSPISGHRSVSWYQQTPGQGLQFLFEYFSETQRNKGNFPGRFSGRQFSNSRSEMNVSTLELGDSALYLCASSLRRGVIERFFGPGTRLTVL.

The gene calls are TRBV19 and TRBJ2-1, with unresolved D. Germline CDR1 LNHDA, CDR2 SQIVND (reference sequence). V was shortened by 3 bases and J by 0 bases, with 6 bases between the two germline ends. The CDR3 has 14 residues. The CDR3 loop reads CASSMVRSYNEQFF. For the CDR3, the DNA is TGTGCCAGTAGTATGGTACGCTCCTACAATGAGCAGTTCTTC.

This clonotype was seen only a few times. One end of the junction varies from germline; a read error may be responsible. The gene calls are TRBV11-2 and TRBJ2-3; D perhaps matches TRBD2 (5 bases). This CDR3 comprises 15 residues. CDR1 SGHAT and CDR2 FQNNGV come from the germline V gene. DNA for the CDR3: TGCGCCAGCAGCCAAGACCCCGGGGGCACAGATACGCAGTATTTT. Its protein product is CASSQDPGGTDTQYF.

The J gene is TRBJ2-5, the V gene TRBV7-8; tentative D call: TRBD2 (6 bases). V was trimmed by 5 bases and J by 4 bases, leaving 17 bases between them. CDR3 size: 15 residues. Looked up from germline, CDR1 is SGHVS and CDR2 is FQNEAQ. CDR3 protein: CASSPKRLEGETQYF. The CDR3 DNA reads TGTGCCAGCAGCCCAAAGAGACTAGAAGGAGAGACCCAGTACTTC.